This T cell receptor beta chain was observed in a study of blood T cell repertoires in COVID-19. The wider study: The study drew acute and convalescent COVID-19 samples from the United States, Italy and Spain. PBMCs, B-cell-depleted T cells, or T cells provided the cDNA or gDNA that made up the material.

Per the original data handling: Reference gene primer amplification gave estimated nucleated cell counts. Assay used: immunoSEQ multiplex PCR; TCRdb lists only in-frame clones, some missing. Clone size and V and J calls were adopted from that table, with D and trimming inferred from the DNA. The repertoire holds around 500,000 clones, 70% to 90% seen once, with approximately 2.9% in the top ten. The CDR3 totals 15 residues. V lost 7 bases and J 5 bases, leaving 18 bases between the germline ends. Germline assignment: CDR1 LNHDA and CDR2 SQIVND (reference sequence). The chain employs TRBV19 and TRBJ1-5; the D is unclear. This TCR was sampled from a human donor in a cohort sampled during active COVID-19. The sequenced material came from peripheral blood. CDR3 nucleotides: TGTGCCAGTACCCCCGGCGGGCATACATATCAGCCCCAGCATTTT. Translating it yields CASTPGGHTYQPQHF.